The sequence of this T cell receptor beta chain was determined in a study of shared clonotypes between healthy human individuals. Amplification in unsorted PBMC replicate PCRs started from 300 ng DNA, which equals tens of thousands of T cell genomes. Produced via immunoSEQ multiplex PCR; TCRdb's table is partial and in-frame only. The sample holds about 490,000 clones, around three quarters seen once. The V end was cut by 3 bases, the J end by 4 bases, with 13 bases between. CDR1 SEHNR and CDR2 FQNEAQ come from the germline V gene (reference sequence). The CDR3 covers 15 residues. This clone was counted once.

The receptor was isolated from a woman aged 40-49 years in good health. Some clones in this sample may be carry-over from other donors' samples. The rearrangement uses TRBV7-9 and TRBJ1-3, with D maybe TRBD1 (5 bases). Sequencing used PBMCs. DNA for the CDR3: TGTGCCAGCAGCTTCTCGTCTGGGACGGGAAACACCATATATTTT. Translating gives CASSFSSGTGNTIYF.